This T cell receptor (beta chain) is drawn from a study of monozygotic twins with inflammatory bowel disease. Regarding the study as a whole: Whereas healthy co-twins had higher TCRbeta diversity (inverse Simpson), IBD patients had lower diversity. Since immunosuppressive treatments differed, patient repertoires may have gained added variability. Support was lacking for any single strong IBD-associated signal or clonotype. Reduced clonotype sharing with other individuals was observed in IBD patients relative to healthy twins, especially with disease activity.

On this clonotype itself: What it binds is not known.

From its re-call of the 5' RACE reads, TCRdb lists each CDR3 protein once, without DNA. The record lists some 330,000 distinct CDR3 sequences, of which the ten most abundant hold 5.6%. CDR3 length: 19 amino acids. CDR1 and CDR2 (germline): LGHNA, YSLEER. Sequenced input: blood. The genes are TRBV4-3 and TRBJ1-3. This sequence was found in a human donor with ulcerative colitis or Crohn's disease, or a healthy co-twin of an affected twin (not recorded which). CDR3 in amino acids: CASSHPKVDRRVPLNTIYF.